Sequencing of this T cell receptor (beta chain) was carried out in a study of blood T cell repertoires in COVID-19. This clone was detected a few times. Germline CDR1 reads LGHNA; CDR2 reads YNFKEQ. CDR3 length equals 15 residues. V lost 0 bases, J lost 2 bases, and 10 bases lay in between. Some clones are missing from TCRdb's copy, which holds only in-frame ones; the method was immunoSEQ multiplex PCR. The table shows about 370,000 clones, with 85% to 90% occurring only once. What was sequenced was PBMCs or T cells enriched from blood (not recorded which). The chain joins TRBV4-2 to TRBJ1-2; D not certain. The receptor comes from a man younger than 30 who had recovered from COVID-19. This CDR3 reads CASSQDLTANYGYTF. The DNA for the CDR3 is TGTGCCAGCAGCCAAGATTTAACCGCGAACTATGGCTACACCTTC.